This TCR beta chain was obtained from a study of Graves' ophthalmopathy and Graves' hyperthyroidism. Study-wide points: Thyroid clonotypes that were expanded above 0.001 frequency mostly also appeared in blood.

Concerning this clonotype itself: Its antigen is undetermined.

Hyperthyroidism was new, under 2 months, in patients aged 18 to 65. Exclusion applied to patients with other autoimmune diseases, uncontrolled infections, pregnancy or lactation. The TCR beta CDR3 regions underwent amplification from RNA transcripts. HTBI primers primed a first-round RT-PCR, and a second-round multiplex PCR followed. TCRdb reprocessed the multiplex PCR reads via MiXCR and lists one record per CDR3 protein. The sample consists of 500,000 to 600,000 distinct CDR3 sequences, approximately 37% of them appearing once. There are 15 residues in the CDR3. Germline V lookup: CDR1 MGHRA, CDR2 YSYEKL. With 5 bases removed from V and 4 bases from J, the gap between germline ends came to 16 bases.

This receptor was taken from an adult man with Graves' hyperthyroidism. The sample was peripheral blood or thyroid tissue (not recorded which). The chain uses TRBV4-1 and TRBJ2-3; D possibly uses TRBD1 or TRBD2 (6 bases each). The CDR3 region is CASSFGPGAADTQYF. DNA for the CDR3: TGCGCCAGCAGCTTCGGTCCGGGGGCGGCAGATACGCAGTATTTT.